Below, 24 T cell receptor beta chains from the same sample are listed, as sequenced in a study of shared clonotypes between healthy human individuals. Clones were read by immunoSEQ multiplex PCR, and TCRdb kept only the in-frame ones, dropping some. The sample has roughly 1,100,000 clones; more than 65% are singletons. Source material: memory CD4+ T cells sorted from blood. As to subset: CD45RA-negative fraction. Every receptor here comes from a man in his late teens or twenties in good health.

The chain combines TRBV9 with TRBJ1-2; D remains ambiguous. The CDR3 has 14 residues. CDR1 and CDR2 (germline): SGDLS, YYNGEE. V lost 1 base, J lost 1 base, and 8 bases lay in between. The CDR3 nucleotides are TGTGCCAGCAGCGTAAGTCAGGATAACTATGGCTACACCTTC. Translating gives CASSVSQDNYGYTF.

The sample holds a few counts of this clone. The chain has TRBV28 and TRBJ1-2; D is unresolved. CDR3 size: 12 residues. Trimming stripped 4 bases from V and 8 bases from J, with 11 bases between. In germline, CDR1 is MDHEN, CDR2 SYDVKM. In DNA form, the CDR3 reads TGTGCCAGCAGTTCACTGAAGGAAGGCTACACCTTC. Translation gives CASSSLKEGYTF.

The gene calls are TRBV2 and TRBJ2-7; D not certain. Trimming left V 1 base short and J 11 bases short, with 9 bases between. This CDR3 region has 11 residues. The germline V gene has CDR1 SNHLY and CDR2 FYNNEI. CDR3 loop: CASSEGPNKYF. CDR3 DNA sequence: TGTGCCAGCAGTGAAGGGCCCAACAAGTACTTC.

The chain uses TRBV7-6 and TRBJ2-3; TRBD2 matches at 9 bases. The CDR3 has 14 residues. Per germline, CDR1 SGHVS and CDR2 FNYEAQ. V shed 5 bases, J shed 3 bases, and the junction held 3 bases outside the gene matches. This CDR3 reads CASSGLAPTDTQYF. The CDR3 nucleotides read TGTGCCAGCAGCGGACTAGCGCCTACAGATACGCAGTATTTT.

The chain combines TRBV11-2 with TRBJ1-2; 9 bases fit TRBD1. There are 14 residues in the CDR3. Germline lookup yields CDR1 SGHAT and CDR2 FQNNGV. Losses at the gene ends were 2 bases for V and 8 bases for J; bases not matched to a gene: 6. The CDR3 DNA reads TGTGCCAGCAGCTTAACCGGGACAGGGAGCGGCTACACCTTC. Its translation is CASSLTGTGSGYTF.

Comments on this clone: Other DNA variants within this sample encode the same CDR3. V is TRBV27 and J is TRBJ2-3; 8 bases are a match to TRBD1. CDR3 size: 13 residues. Germline V gene data show CDR1 as MNHEY and CDR2 as SMNVEV (reference sequence). V was clipped by 5 bases and J by 3 bases; unmatched bases: 1. The CDR3 region has the DNA TGTGCCAGCAGTGGACAGGGAACAGATACGCAGTATTTT. Its protein product is CASSGQGTDTQYF.

This clone was counted only a few times. V gene TRBV6-6 combines with J gene TRBJ2-7; D possibly corresponds to TRBD1 (7 bases). The CDR3 is 13 residues long. V was clipped by 10 bases and J by 0 bases, with 13 bases between them. Germline lookup yields CDR1 MNHNY and CDR2 SVGAGI (reference sequence). CDR3 protein: CAIAGQHSYEQYF. CDR3 nucleotides: TGTGCCATCGCGGGACAGCACTCCTACGAGCAGTACTTC.

The chain joins TRBV5-4 to TRBJ2-5; 10 bases fit TRBD2. The CDR3 has 15 residues. The germline gives CDR1 SGHNT, CDR2 YYREEE (reference sequence). V was pared by 9 bases and J by 4 bases, with 12 bases of the junction left unmatched. As DNA, the CDR3 is TGTGCCACGAGGACTCTAGCGGGGGCCCTAGAGACCCAGTACTTC. Translation gives CATRTLAGALETQYF. Full variable domain (outside the CDR3, taken from reference TRBV5-4 and TRBJ2-5): ETGVTQSPTHLIKTRGQQVTLRCSSQSGHNTVSWYQQALGQGPQFIFQYYREEENGRGNFPPRFSGLQFPNYSSELNVNALELDDSALYLCATRTLAGALETQYFGPGTRLLVL.

Comment on this clone: In the same sample, other DNA sequences code for this CDR3. The chain links TRBV5-1 to TRBJ1-1, with unresolved D. The ends were cut back, 2 bases at V and 2 bases at J, with 10 bases in the middle. Per the germline V gene, CDR1 is SGHRS and CDR2 is YFSETQ. The CDR3 covers 14 residues. CDR3 coding DNA: TGCGCCAGCAGCTTCGGCCAGCTCAACACTGAAGCTTTCTTT. Protein product: CASSFGQLNTEAFF. Full variable domain (outside the CDR3, taken from reference TRBV5-1 and TRBJ1-1): KAGVTQTPRYLIKTRGQQVTLSCSPISGHRSVSWYQQTPGQGLQFLFEYFSETQRNKGNFPGRFSGRQFSNSRSEMNVSTLELGDSALYLCASSFGQLNTEAFFGQGTRLTVV.

J is TRBJ2-5 and V is TRBV4-1; either TRBD1 or TRBD2 may fit D (6 bases each). Germline lookup yields CDR1 MGHRA and CDR2 YSYEKL. Trimming removed 3 bases from V and 1 base from J, with 9 bases in between. There are 14 residues in the CDR3. The CDR3 coding sequence is TGCGCCAGCAGCCAGGGGGGCCCCCAAGAGACCCAGTACTTC. Amino acids: CASSQGGPQETQYF.

The chain uses TRBV23-1 and TRBJ2-2; D is unclear. TRBV23-1 is sorted into the ORF group, with uncertain function. Trimming left V 0 bases short and J 4 bases short, with 12 bases between. This CDR3 contains 16 residues. DNA for the CDR3: TGCGCCAGCAGTCAATCGAGTAGGGCTTCCACCGGGGAGCTGTTTTTT. Translation: CASSQSSRASTGELFF.

The CDR3, as DNA: TGTGCCTGGCTGGACTATGACGGCTACACCTTC. It is translated as CAWLDYDGYTF. This rearrangement joins TRBV30 to TRBJ1-2; D is undetermined. V was pared by 5 bases and J by 8 bases, with 12 bases between. The germline gives CDR1 GTSNPN, CDR2 SVGIG (reference sequence). The CDR3 runs to 11 residues.

The V gene is TRBV4-1, the J gene TRBJ2-2; D gene ambiguous. The CDR3 is 15 residues long. Per germline, CDR1 MGHRA and CDR2 YSYEKL. V was trimmed by 1 base and J by 7 bases, leaving 13 bases between them. CDR3 bases: TGCGCCAGCAGCCAAGGTTGGCTAGAAGGCGGGGAGCTGTTTTTT. Encoded protein: CASSQGWLEGGELFF.

CDR3 DNA sequence: TGTGCCAGCAGCTCCCACTCCAGTTCGAACACTGAAGCTTTCTTT. Its translation is CASSSHSSSNTEAFF. This chain links TRBV7-9 with TRBJ1-1; D gene uncertain. Germline lookup yields CDR1 SEHNR and CDR2 FQNEAQ (reference sequence). The V and J ends lost 4 bases and 1 base respectively, with 13 bases between them. The CDR3 is made up of 15 amino acids.

This clone has just a few counts. This chain joins TRBV28 and TRBJ2-6; D is possibly TRBD1 (6 bases). CDR1 and CDR2 from the germline V gene are MDHEN and SYDVKM. This CDR3 comprises 17 residues. V was trimmed by 7 bases and J by 0 bases, leaving 16 bases between them. Here the CDR3 reads CASKKTTGSSGANVLTF. The DNA of the CDR3 is TGTGCCAGCAAAAAAACGACAGGAAGCTCTGGGGCCAACGTCCTGACTTTC.

This rearrangement joins TRBV6-1 to TRBJ2-7; D gene ambiguous. Looked up from germline, CDR1 is MNHNS and CDR2 is SASEGT. V lost 7 bases to trimming and J lost 3 bases, with 13 bases between them. CDR3 length equals 13 residues. The CDR3 here is CASKSRLDYEQYF. In nucleotides, the CDR3 is TGTGCCAGCAAAAGCAGGCTTGACTACGAGCAGTACTTC.

The CDR3 DNA follows: TGTGCCAGTAGTAGGAGGACAGGGGCTTACAATGAGCAGTTCTTC. Its protein is CASSRRTGAYNEQFF. The chain is built from TRBV19 and TRBJ2-1, with 9 bases fitting TRBD1. Trimming removed 4 bases from V and 4 bases from J; junction bases left unmatched: 5. Germline CDR1 reads LNHDA; CDR2 reads SQIVND (reference sequence). The CDR3 runs to 15 residues.

V gene TRBV19 combines with J gene TRBJ2-1, with TRBD2 matching 14 bases. This CDR3 is 16 amino acids long. The germline V gene has CDR1 LNHDA and CDR2 SQIVND (reference sequence). The trim removed 4 bases at V and 8 bases at J, leaving 7 bases unmatched. Written as DNA, the CDR3 is TGTGCCAGTAGTACCCGAGGGACTAGCGGGGGCGATGAGCAGTTCTTC. Translating it yields CASSTRGTSGGDEQFF.

The genes are TRBV2 and TRBJ2-3; 12 bases match TRBD2. In germline, CDR1 is SNHLY, CDR2 FYNNEI. Losses at the gene ends were 6 bases for V and 6 bases for J; bases not matched to a gene: 7. This CDR3 spans 15 amino acids. CDR3 region: CASRSTSGRSDTQYF. For the CDR3, the DNA is TGTGCCAGCAGGTCTACTAGCGGGAGGTCGGATACGCAGTATTTT.

The gene calls are TRBV7-2 and TRBJ2-7, with 7 bases fitting TRBD2. With V trimmed by 6 bases and J by 3 bases, 5 bases remained unmatched. Per germline, CDR1 SGHTA and CDR2 FQGNSA. This CDR3 is built from 13 residues. The CDR3: CASRRAGVYEQYF. The CDR3, as DNA: TGTGCCAGCAGAAGGGCGGGAGTCTACGAGCAGTACTTC.

This clone occurred a few times. The gene calls are TRBV6-1 and TRBJ2-1, with TRBD2 identical over 13 bases. From germline, CDR1 is MNHNS and CDR2 SASEGT. CDR3 length: 15 amino acids. With 6 bases clipped from V and 10 bases from J, the junction kept 9 bases outside the gene matches. CDR3 nucleotides: TGTGCCAGCAGGCTGACTAGCGGGGGGCCCTTGGAGCAGTTCTTC. Protein product: CASRLTSGGPLEQFF.

The rearrangement links TRBV2 to TRBJ1-5, with D maybe TRBD1 (5 bases). This CDR3 is 16 amino acids long. V was cut by 4 bases and J by 1 base, with 14 bases left in between. The germline V gene encodes CDR1 SNHLY and CDR2 FYNNEI. Here the CDR3 reads CASSGESTVSNQPQHF. In nucleotides, the CDR3 is TGTGCCAGCAGTGGAGAATCGACAGTCAGCAATCAGCCCCAGCATTTT. Full variable domain (outside the CDR3, taken from reference TRBV2 and TRBJ1-5): EPEVTQTPSHQVTQMGQEVILRCVPISNHLYFYWYRQILGQKVEFLVSFYNNEISEKSEIFDDQFSVERPDGSNFTLKIRSTKLEDSAMYFCASSGESTVSNQPQHFGDGTRLSIL.

This clone has a single count. The V call is TRBV6-1, the J call TRBJ2-1; possible D gene TRBD2, 6 bases. Germline CDR1 reads MNHNS; CDR2 reads SASEGT. V shed 6 bases and J shed 1 base, with 13 bases lying between them. This CDR3 comprises 15 residues. The CDR3 protein is CASSADGRSYNEQFF. The CDR3 coding sequence is TGTGCCAGCAGCGCTGACGGGAGATCCTACAATGAGCAGTTCTTC.

A few counts support this clone. CDR3 DNA sequence: TGCAGCGTTGGGGGGGGACTAGGAACTGAAGCTTTCTTT. This sequence encodes CSVGGGLGTEAFF. This chain links TRBV29-1 with TRBJ1-1; TRBD1 is a possible D gene (5 bases). Germline V CDR1 and CDR2: SQVTM, ANQGSEA. Trimming cost V 4 bases and J 5 bases, with 14 bases left between them. The CDR3 spans 13 residues. The full variable domain, with the rest looked up from reference TRBV29-1 and TRBJ1-1, is SAVISQKPSRDICQRGTSLTIQCQVDSQVTMMFWYRQQPGQSLTLIATANQGSEATYESGFVIDKFPISRPNLTFSTLTVSNMSPEDSSIYLCSVGGGLGTEAFFGQGTRLTVV.